This record looks at one T cell receptor beta chain sequence and its context. Its target is not known. This specimen belongs to a study of T cell responses to AZD1222 COVID-19 vaccine. Study at large: Combined were second doses at about 4 or about 12 weeks. General observations from the study: Donors were chiefly white British, with a greater number of females, and clonal diversity was perhaps underestimated. Spike-specific TCR breadth rose after two AZD1222 doses, and depth rose as well. Baseline serostatus was positive in only five to seven AZD1222 recipients.

V lost 6 bases, J lost 0 bases, and 11 bases lay in between. Germline V gene sequence: CDR1 MNHNY, CDR2 SVGAGI (reference sequence). This CDR3 region has 14 residues. Measured with immunoSEQ multiplex PCR; TCRdb has only the in-frame clones, and not every one. The table lists tens of thousands of clones, more than 75% of them singletons. The source is an adult in good health. The J gene is TRBJ2-5, the V gene TRBV6-6; D unresolved. The input for sequencing was peripheral blood, taken on day 0 of AZD1222 vaccination. CDR3 nucleotide sequence: TGTGCCAGCAGGGACCCTGGGTACCAAGAGACCCAGTACTTC. Its protein product is CASRDPGYQETQYF.